The present T cell receptor beta chain was sequenced within a study of blood T cell repertoires in COVID-19. The wider study: Samples of COVID-19 (acute and convalescent) were obtained from the United States, Italy and Spain.

Sequencing used immunoSEQ multiplex PCR; TCRdb keeps in-frame clones, though not all of them. Found here are 300,000 to 350,000 clones, 85% to 90% of them singletons; the top ten hold approximately 0.93%. Within 2 weeks of study entry, exposed participants had contacted a PCR-confirmed or clinician-diagnosed COVID-19 case. The count of this clone is one. The V gene end was trimmed by 4 bases and the J gene end by 0 bases; junction bases not matched to a gene: 9. CDR1 is PRHDT and CDR2 is FYEKMQ in the germline V gene (reference sequence). The CDR3 has 19 amino acids. The TCR was taken from a woman in her thirties who had been exposed to COVID-19. The rearrangement links TRBV13 to TRBJ2-2, with 12 bases identical to TRBD2. The material sequenced was PBMCs or T cells enriched from blood (not recorded which). CDR3 loop: CASSSRGLAGSPNTGELFF. In nucleotides, the CDR3 is TGTGCCAGCAGCTCGCGAGGACTAGCGGGATCACCGAACACCGGGGAGCTGTTTTTT.